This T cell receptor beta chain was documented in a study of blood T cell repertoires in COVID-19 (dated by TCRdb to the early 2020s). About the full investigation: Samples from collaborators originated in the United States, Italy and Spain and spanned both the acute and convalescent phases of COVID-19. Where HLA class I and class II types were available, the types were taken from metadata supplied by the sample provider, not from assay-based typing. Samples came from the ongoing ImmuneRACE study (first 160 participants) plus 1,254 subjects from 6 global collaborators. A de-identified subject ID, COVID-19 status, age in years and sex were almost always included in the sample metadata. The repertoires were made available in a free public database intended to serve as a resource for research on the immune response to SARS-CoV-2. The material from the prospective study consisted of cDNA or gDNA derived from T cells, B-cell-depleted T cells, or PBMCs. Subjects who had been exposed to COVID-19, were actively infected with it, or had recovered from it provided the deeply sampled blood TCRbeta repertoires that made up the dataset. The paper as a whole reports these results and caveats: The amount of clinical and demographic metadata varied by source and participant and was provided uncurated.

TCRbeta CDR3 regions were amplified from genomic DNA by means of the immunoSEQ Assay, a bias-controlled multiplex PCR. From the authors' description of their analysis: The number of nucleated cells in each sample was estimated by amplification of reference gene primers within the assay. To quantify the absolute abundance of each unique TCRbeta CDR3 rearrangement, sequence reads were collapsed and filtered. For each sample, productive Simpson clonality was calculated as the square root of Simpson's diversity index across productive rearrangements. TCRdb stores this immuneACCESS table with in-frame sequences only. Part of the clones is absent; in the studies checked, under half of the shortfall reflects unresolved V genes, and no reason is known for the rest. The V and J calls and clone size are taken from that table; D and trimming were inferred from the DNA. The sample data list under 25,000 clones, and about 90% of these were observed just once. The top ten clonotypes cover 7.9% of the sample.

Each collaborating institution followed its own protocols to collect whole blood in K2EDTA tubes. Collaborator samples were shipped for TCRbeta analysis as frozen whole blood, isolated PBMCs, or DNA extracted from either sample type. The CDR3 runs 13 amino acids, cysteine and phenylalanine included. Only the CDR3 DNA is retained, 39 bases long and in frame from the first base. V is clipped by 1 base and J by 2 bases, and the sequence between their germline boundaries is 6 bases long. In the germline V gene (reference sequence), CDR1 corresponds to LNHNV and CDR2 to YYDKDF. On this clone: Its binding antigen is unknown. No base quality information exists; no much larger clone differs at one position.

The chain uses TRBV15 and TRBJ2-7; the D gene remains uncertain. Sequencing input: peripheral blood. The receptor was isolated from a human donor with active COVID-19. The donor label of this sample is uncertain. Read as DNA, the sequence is TGTGCCACCAGCAGAGCTGGGCCCTACGAGCAGTACTTC. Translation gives CATSRAGPYEQYF.